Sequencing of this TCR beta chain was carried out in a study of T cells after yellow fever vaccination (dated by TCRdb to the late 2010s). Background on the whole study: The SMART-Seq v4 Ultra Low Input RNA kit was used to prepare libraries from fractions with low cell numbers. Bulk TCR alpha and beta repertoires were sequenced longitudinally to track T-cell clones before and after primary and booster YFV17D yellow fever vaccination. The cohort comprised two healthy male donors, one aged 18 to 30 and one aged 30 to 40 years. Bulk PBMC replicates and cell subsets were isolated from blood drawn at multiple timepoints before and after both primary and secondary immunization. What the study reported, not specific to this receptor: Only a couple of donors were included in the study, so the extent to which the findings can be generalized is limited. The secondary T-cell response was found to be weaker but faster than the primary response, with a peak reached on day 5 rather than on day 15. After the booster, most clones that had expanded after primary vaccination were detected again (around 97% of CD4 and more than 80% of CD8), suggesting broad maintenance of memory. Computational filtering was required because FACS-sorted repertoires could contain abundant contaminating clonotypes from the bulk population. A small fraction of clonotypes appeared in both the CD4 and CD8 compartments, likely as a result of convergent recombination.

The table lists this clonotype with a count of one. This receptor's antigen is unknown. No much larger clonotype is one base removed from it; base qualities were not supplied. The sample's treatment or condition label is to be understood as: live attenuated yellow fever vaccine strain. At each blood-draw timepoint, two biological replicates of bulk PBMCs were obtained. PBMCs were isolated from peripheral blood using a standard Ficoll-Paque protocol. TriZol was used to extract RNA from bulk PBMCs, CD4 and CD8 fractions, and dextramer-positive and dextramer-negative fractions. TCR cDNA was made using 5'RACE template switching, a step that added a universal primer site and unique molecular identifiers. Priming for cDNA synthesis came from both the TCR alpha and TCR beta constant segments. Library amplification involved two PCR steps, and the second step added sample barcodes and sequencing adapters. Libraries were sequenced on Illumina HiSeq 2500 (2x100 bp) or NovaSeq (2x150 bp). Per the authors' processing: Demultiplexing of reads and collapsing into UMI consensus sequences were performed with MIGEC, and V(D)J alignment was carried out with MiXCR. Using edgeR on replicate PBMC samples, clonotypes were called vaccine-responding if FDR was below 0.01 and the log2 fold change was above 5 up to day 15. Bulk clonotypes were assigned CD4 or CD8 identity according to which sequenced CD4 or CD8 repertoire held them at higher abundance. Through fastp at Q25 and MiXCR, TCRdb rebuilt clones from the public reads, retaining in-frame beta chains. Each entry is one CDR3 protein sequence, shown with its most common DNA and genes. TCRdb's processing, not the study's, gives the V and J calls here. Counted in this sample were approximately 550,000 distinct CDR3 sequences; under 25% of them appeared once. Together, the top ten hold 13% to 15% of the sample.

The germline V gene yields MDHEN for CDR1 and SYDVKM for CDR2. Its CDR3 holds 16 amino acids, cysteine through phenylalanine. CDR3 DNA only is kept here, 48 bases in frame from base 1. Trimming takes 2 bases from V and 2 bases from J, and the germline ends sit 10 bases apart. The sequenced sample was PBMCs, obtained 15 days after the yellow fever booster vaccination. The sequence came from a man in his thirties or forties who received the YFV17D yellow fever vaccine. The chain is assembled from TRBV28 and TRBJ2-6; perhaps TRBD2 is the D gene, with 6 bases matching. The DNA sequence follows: TGTGCCAGCAGTTTAGAAGGGAGGACTGGGGCCAACGTCCTGACTTTC. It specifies CASSLEGRTGANVLTF. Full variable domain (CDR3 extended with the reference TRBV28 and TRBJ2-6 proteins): DVKVTQSSRYLVKRTGEKVFLECVQDMDHENMFWYRQDPGLGLRLIYFSYDVKMKEKGDIPEGYSVSREKKERFSLILESASTNQTSMYLCASSLEGRTGANVLTFGAGSRLTVL.